This T cell receptor (beta chain) was captured in a study of T cells in Graves' hyperthyroidism and ophthalmopathy. General study results and limits: Model predictions of ophthalmopathy came a median approximately seven months before onset. Also found in blood were most expanded thyroid clonotypes above 0.001.

Germline V gene data show CDR1 as SEHNR and CDR2 as FQNEAQ (reference sequence). There are 12 residues in the CDR3. This clonotype has a handful of counts. Its target is unknown. The junction does not match germline at one end; this may be a read error. Researchers amplified the TCR beta CDR3 regions from RNA transcripts. Using the HTBI primer set, a first-round RT-PCR was run on the TCR CDR3. A single record per CDR3 protein comes from TCRdb applying MiXCR to the multiplex PCR reads. The sample shows just under 750,000 distinct CDR3 sequences, around a third of them seen only once. Newly diagnosed hyperthyroidism patients aged 18 to 65 years had disease lasting under 2 months.

The gene calls are TRBV7-9 and TRBJ1-2; no clear D gene. This TCR came from a woman between 40 and 50 years old with Graves' hyperthyroidism. Material: blood. CDR3 nucleotides: TGCGCCAGCAGCCAACGGGACTATGGCTACACCTTC. It yields the protein CASSQRDYGYTF.